Below, 18 T cell receptor beta chains from the same sample are listed, as sequenced in a study of graft-versus-host responses after intestinal transplantation. These receptors' targets are unknown. TCRdb keeps only in-frame clones here, not all; method: immunoSEQ multiplex PCR. The table has more than 95,000 clones, roughly 87% seen once. This material consisted of unstimulated CD4+ T cells sorted from spleen or lymph node cells, taken before intestinal transplant. The receptors come from a human donor who received an intestinal transplant.

This clone was recorded once. The CDR3: CASSGTGQGNSPLHF. The CDR3 region has the DNA TGTGCCAGCAGCGGCACGGGACAGGGAAATTCACCCCTCCACTTT. The chain has TRBV11-2 and TRBJ1-6; 9 nucleotides match TRBD1. The V segment lost 5 bases and the J segment 7 bases; nucleotides outside the gene matches: 6. Germline V CDR1 and CDR2: SGHAT, FQNNGV. There are 15 residues in the CDR3.

V is TRBV5-4 and J is TRBJ2-7, with 9 bases matching TRBD1. Trimming at V came to 4 bases and at J to 4 bases, leaving 9 bases not matched to a gene. Germline V gives CDR1 SGHNT, CDR2 YYREEE (reference sequence). CDR3 length: 15 amino acids. The CDR3 protein is CASSVSGTGRYEQYF. Here the CDR3 DNA reads TGTGCCAGCAGCGTCTCCGGGACAGGGAGATACGAGCAGTACTTC.

This clone appeared a single time. The V call is TRBV5-4, the J call TRBJ2-7; 8 nucleotides align to TRBD1. This CDR3 region has 13 residues. Unmatched junction bases numbered 6, after V lost 4 bases and J lost 6 bases. Per the germline V gene, CDR1 is SGHNT and CDR2 is YYREEE (reference sequence). The CDR3 coding sequence is TGTGCCAGCAGCCGACAGGGGCCCATCGAGCAGTACTTC. It specifies CASSRQGPIEQYF.

This chain's CDR3 is CASSWGQGAYEQYF. The CDR3 region has the DNA TGTGCCAGCAGCTGGGGACAGGGGGCTTACGAGCAGTACTTC. The gene calls are TRBV7-9 and TRBJ2-7, with 12 bases that match TRBD1. Trimming at V came to 4 bases and at J to 4 bases, leaving 2 bases not matched to a gene. Germline-derived CDR1 and CDR2 are SEHNR and FQNEAQ (reference sequence). The CDR3 totals 14 residues.

The genes are TRBV5-5 and TRBJ2-7; D tentatively fits TRBD1 or TRBD2 (5 bases each). This CDR3 contains 13 residues. Per the germline V gene, CDR1 is SGHKS and CDR2 is YYEKEE (reference sequence). V was shortened by 3 bases and J by 7 bases, with 14 bases between the two germline ends. This CDR3 is CASSWDPEREQYF. CDR3 sequence (DNA): TGTGCCAGCAGCTGGGACCCGGAGAGAGAGCAGTACTTC.

V and J are TRBV29-1 and TRBJ2-5; 13 nucleotides align to TRBD2. This CDR3 is 14 amino acids long. Germline assignment: CDR1 SQVTM and CDR2 ANQGSEA. V was pared by 3 bases and J by 4 bases, with 2 bases of the junction left unmatched. The CDR3 DNA reads TGCAGCGTTGACACTAGCGGGAGGGCAGAGACCCAGTACTTC. Residues: CSVDTSGRAETQYF.

V is TRBV11-2 and J is TRBJ2-1; D may be TRBD1 or TRBD2 (6 bases each). With 0 bases removed from V and 9 bases from J, the gap between germline ends came to 12 bases. The CDR3 is 14 residues long. Germline CDR1 is SGHAT and CDR2 is FQNNGV. The CDR3 bases are TGTGCCAGCAGCTTAGACCCGGGGGCTGGTGAGCAGTTCTTC. Residues: CASSLDPGAGEQFF. Variable domain in full (rest from reference TRBV11-2 and TRBJ2-1): EAGVAQSPRYKIIEKRQSVAFWCNPISGHATLYWYQQILGQGPKLLIQFQNNGVVDDSQLPKDRFSAERLKGVDSTLKIQPAKLEDSAVYLCASSLDPGAGEQFFGPGTRLTVL.

V gene TRBV7-2 combines with J gene TRBJ2-1; TRBD2 aligns across 9 bases. CDR1 is SGHTA and CDR2 is FQGNSA in the germline V gene. There are 15 residues in the CDR3. Trimming at V came to 6 bases and at J to 4 bases, leaving 7 bases not matched to a gene. The CDR3 spells CASRQTSGLYNEQFF. The CDR3 DNA follows: TGTGCCAGCAGGCAGACTAGCGGACTATACAATGAGCAGTTCTTC. Variable domain in full (rest from reference TRBV7-2 and TRBJ2-1): GAGVSQSPSNKVTEKGKDVELRCDPISGHTALYWYRQSLGQGLEFLIYFQGNSAPDKSGLPSDRFSAERTGGSVSTLTIQRTQQEDSAVYLCASRQTSGLYNEQFFGPGTRLTVL.

This chain connects TRBV5-1 to TRBJ2-5, with D uncertain. Germline V gene data show CDR1 as SGHRS and CDR2 as YFSETQ. V dropped 0 bases and J dropped 5 bases, with 11 bases sitting between them. The CDR3 runs to 14 residues. CDR3 sequence reads: CASSLAAVQETQYF. The CDR3 DNA reads TGCGCCAGCAGCTTGGCCGCGGTCCAGGAGACCCAGTACTTC.

The rearrangement uses TRBV27 and TRBJ1-1, with unresolved D. The germline V gene encodes CDR1 MNHEY and CDR2 SMNVEV (reference sequence). Trimming pared 5 bases from V and 3 bases from J, leaving 22 bases between. The CDR3 totals 17 residues. DNA for the CDR3: TGTGCCAGCAGTACCTTTTTCAGGCTTCCAAGGGACACTGAAGCTTTCTTT. This sequence encodes CASSTFFRLPRDTEAFF.

This chain connects TRBV29-1 to TRBJ2-1, with TRBD2 identical over 7 bases. V shed 7 bases and J 6 bases; nucleotides not matched to a gene: 6. The CDR3 consists of 12 residues. Per the germline V gene, CDR1 is SQVTM and CDR2 is ANQGSEA. The CDR3 region has the DNA TGCAGCGCGAGGGAGCGGGGCAATGAGCAGTTCTTC. Translating gives CSARERGNEQFF.

This clone was counted once. J is TRBJ2-1 and V is TRBV7-2; 11 nucleotides match TRBD1. This CDR3 has 16 amino acids. J lost 9 bases, V lost 1 base, and 8 bases had no gene match. Germline CDR1 and CDR2: SGHTA and FQGNSA. The chain's CDR3 is CASSLVRTGGIGEQFF. CDR3 DNA sequence: TGTGCCAGCAGCTTAGTTCGGACAGGGGGCATCGGTGAGCAGTTCTTC.

The chain links TRBV5-6 to TRBJ2-3; 12 nucleotides match TRBD2. Germline CDR1 SGHDT, CDR2 YYEEEE. This CDR3 contains 15 residues. J was trimmed by 7 bases and V by 0 bases; bases with no gene match: 3. The CDR3 DNA follows: TGTGCCAGCAGCTTGGCTAGCGGGGGGGCAAATACGCAGTATTTT. As protein: CASSLASGGANTQYF.

This chain joins TRBV19 and TRBJ2-2; no clear D gene. Trimming took 7 bases from V and 6 from J, leaving 15 bases between them. Germline lookup yields CDR1 LNHDA and CDR2 SQIVND (reference sequence). This CDR3 is 14 amino acids long. The CDR3 region is CASTIGDFSGELFF. In nucleotides, the CDR3 is TGTGCCAGTACAATTGGGGATTTCTCCGGGGAGCTGTTTTTT. Variable domain in full (rest from reference TRBV19 and TRBJ2-2): DGGITQSPKYLFRKEGQNVTLSCEQNLNHDAMYWYRQDPGQGLRLIYYSQIVNDFQKGDIAEGYSVSREKKESFPLTVTSAQKNPTAFYLCASTIGDFSGELFFGEGSRLTVL.

CDR3 nucleotides: TGCGCCAGCGAAAAAGTTACCAATCAGCCCCAGCATTTT. It specifies CASEKVTNQPQHF. This sequence joins TRBV5-1 and TRBJ1-5, with unresolved D. The V and J ends lost 7 bases and 3 bases respectively, with 11 bases between them. Germline V CDR1 and CDR2: SGHRS, YFSETQ. The CDR3 contains 13 residues.

The J gene is TRBJ1-5, the V gene TRBV2; no reliable D call. This CDR3 spans 15 amino acids. Germline V CDR1 and CDR2: SNHLY, FYNNEI. V lost 6 bases to trimming and J lost 1 base, with 13 bases between them. The CDR3 sequence is CASREWADSNQPQHF. The CDR3 DNA is TGTGCCAGCAGGGAGTGGGCAGACAGCAATCAGCCCCAGCATTTT.

The rearrangement joins TRBV5-1 to TRBJ2-7; possibly TRBD2 for D (5 bases). Germline CDR1 reads SGHRS; CDR2 reads YFSETQ. Between the trimmed V and J ends, which lost 2 bases and 0 bases, there was a span of 21 bases. This CDR3 is 18 amino acids long. CDR3 loop: CASSFPPITEGSSYEQYF. CDR3 sequence (DNA): TGCGCCAGCAGCTTCCCTCCTATTACAGAGGGAAGCTCCTACGAGCAGTACTTC.

This rearrangement joins TRBV6-6 to TRBJ2-5, with D unresolved. CDR3 length: 12 amino acids. Germline V gives CDR1 MNHNY, CDR2 SVGAGI (reference sequence). V dropped 0 bases and J dropped 9 bases, with 8 bases sitting between them. The CDR3 loop reads CASSYSHESQYF. CDR3 DNA: TGTGCCAGCAGTTACTCCCACGAGTCCCAGTACTTC.